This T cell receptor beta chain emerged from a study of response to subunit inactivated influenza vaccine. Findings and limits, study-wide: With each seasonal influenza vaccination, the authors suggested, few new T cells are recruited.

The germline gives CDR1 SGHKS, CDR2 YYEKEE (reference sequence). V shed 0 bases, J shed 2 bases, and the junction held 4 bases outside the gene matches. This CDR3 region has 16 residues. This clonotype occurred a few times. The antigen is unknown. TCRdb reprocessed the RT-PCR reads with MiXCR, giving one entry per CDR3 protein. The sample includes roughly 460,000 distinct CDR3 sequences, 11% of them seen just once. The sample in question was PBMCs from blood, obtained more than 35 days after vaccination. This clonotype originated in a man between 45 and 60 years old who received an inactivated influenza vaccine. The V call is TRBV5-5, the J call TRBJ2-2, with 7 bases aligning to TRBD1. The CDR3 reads CASSLVDRVNTGELFF. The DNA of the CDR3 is TGTGCCAGCAGCTTGGTAGACAGGGTAAACACCGGGGAGCTGTTTTTT.